These 22 T cell receptor beta chains were all obtained from the same sample, sequenced in a study of graft-versus-host responses after intestinal transplantation. Data came from immunoSEQ multiplex PCR; TCRdb stores just in-frame clones and leaves some out. The data hold 75,000 to 95,000 clones, with about 91% observed a single time. For these receptors, no antigen is known. The material was unstimulated CD4+ T cells sorted from spleen or lymph node cells, obtained before transplant. The origin of the receptors is a human donor who was the organ donor for an intestinal transplant.

The sample holds a few counts of this clone. The rearrangement links TRBV10-3 to TRBJ1-3; a weak D match, TRBD1 (6 bases). The CDR3 runs to 13 residues. V was clipped by 3 bases and J by 8 bases, with 11 bases between them. Germline V lookup: CDR1 ENHRY, CDR2 SYGVKD. Here the CDR3 reads CAISDWGGHTIYF. DNA for the CDR3: TGTGCCATCAGTGATTGGGGGGGCCACACCATATATTTT.

The chain has TRBV29-1 and TRBJ1-5, with 9 bases fitting TRBD1. J gave up 4 bases and V 6 bases, and 7 bases lay outside the gene matches. The CDR3 has 14 residues. The V gene's germline CDR1 is SQVTM and CDR2 ANQGSEA. The CDR3 sequence is CSVGGQGINQPQHF. The CDR3 bases are TGCAGCGTCGGAGGACAGGGGATTAATCAGCCCCAGCATTTT.

This clone has a handful of counts. The genes are TRBV6-1 and TRBJ1-1, with D hard to call. Per the germline V gene, CDR1 is MNHNS and CDR2 is SASEGT. The CDR3 contains 14 residues. V was pared by 6 bases and J by 1 base, with 12 bases between. CDR3 in DNA: TGTGCCAGCAGCCTAGGACTTAGGAACACTGAAGCTTTCTTT. Residues: CASSLGLRNTEAFF.

The chain is built from TRBV7-3 and TRBJ2-3, with no clear D. V was shortened by 5 bases and J by 8 bases, with 14 bases between the two germline ends. CDR1 is SGHTA and CDR2 is FQGTGA in the germline V gene. The CDR3 length is 13 residues. The CDR3 loop is CASSTTTIGTQYF. CDR3 in DNA: TGTGCCAGCAGCACCACTACAATCGGTACGCAGTATTTT. Complete variable domain (other parts from reference TRBV7-3 and TRBJ2-3): GAGVSQTPSNKVTEKGKYVELRCDPISGHTALYWYRQSLGQGPEFLIYFQGTGAADDSGLPNDRFFAVRPEGSVSTLKIQRTERGDSAVYLCASSTTTIGTQYFGPGTRLTVL.

CDR3 coding DNA: TGCGCCAGCAGCTTGGACAGGGTAAGACACGAGCAGTACTTC. Protein: CASSLDRVRHEQYF. The chain recombines TRBV5-1 with TRBJ2-7, with TRBD1 as a possible D gene (6 bases). From germline, CDR1 is SGHRS and CDR2 YFSETQ. The germline V and J ends were trimmed by 0 bases and 5 bases, with 12 bases remaining between them. The CDR3 spans 14 residues.

This clone was seen a single time. At one of its ends the junction is not consistent with the germline gene, which may arise from a read error. The chain employs TRBV5-4 and TRBJ2-1; 7 bases are a match to TRBD2. Germline V lookup: CDR1 SGHNT, CDR2 YYREEE (reference sequence). This CDR3 contains 15 residues. This chain's CDR3 is CASSPRRESSNEQFF. DNA of the CDR3: TGTGCCAGCAGCCCAAGGCGGGAGTCCTCCAATGAGCAGTTCTTC.

This chain connects TRBV6-1 to TRBJ2-2; TRBD2 might be the D (5 bases). Germline lookup yields CDR1 MNHNS and CDR2 SASEGT. The V end was cut by 3 bases, the J end by 4 bases, with 12 bases between. The CDR3 consists of 15 residues. CDR3 DNA: TGTGCCAGCAGTGATTCCGGACTCGCCACCGGGGAGCTGTTTTTT. Its translation is CASSDSGLATGELFF.

V usage is TRBV7-9 and J usage is TRBJ2-3; a possible D gene is TRBD2 (5 bases). With 2 bases removed from V and 6 bases from J, the gap between germline ends came to 6 bases. The CDR3 runs to 12 residues. Germline assignment: CDR1 SEHNR and CDR2 FQNEAQ (reference sequence). The CDR3 bases are TGTGCCAGCAGCTTAACGGGGGATACGCAGTATTTT. It encodes CASSLTGDTQYF.

The V and J genes are TRBV10-3 and TRBJ2-5; no definite D call. This CDR3 is 12 amino acids long. The germline V gene has CDR1 ENHRY and CDR2 SYGVKD. V was cut by 4 bases and J by 5 bases, with 8 bases left in between. The CDR3 nucleotides are TGTGCCATCAGTGGGATCGGGGAGACCCAGTACTTC. Translated: CAISGIGETQYF.

This rearrangement joins TRBV7-3 to TRBJ2-1; 7 bases are shared with TRBD2. The CDR3 consists of 14 residues. Germline trimming cut 0 bases from V and 4 bases from J; bases unmatched to any gene: 0. The germline gives CDR1 SGHTA, CDR2 FQGTGA. CDR3: CASSLTSGYNEQFF. The CDR3 DNA reads as TGTGCCAGCAGCTTAACTAGCGGGTACAATGAGCAGTTCTTC.

The chain joins TRBV28 to TRBJ1-4; TRBD1 is a possible D gene (5 bases). V was pared by 2 bases and J by 3 bases, with 16 bases between. The CDR3 is 17 residues long. Germline V gene sequence: CDR1 MDHEN, CDR2 SYDVKM. The DNA of the CDR3 is TGTGCCAGCAGTTTAGGGGGTGGGGGGGTGGCTAATGAAAAACTGTTTTTT. Translated, it gives CASSLGGGGVANEKLFF. The variable domain in full, completed from reference TRBV28 and TRBJ1-4, reads DVKVTQSSRYLVKRTGEKVFLECVQDMDHENMFWYRQDPGLGLRLIYFSYDVKMKEKGDIPEGYSVSREKKERFSLILESASTNQTSMYLCASSLGGGGVANEKLFFGSGTQLSVL.

V and J are TRBV29-1 and TRBJ1-1; D is uncertain. Trimming took off 6 bases at V and 3 bases at J, with 11 bases between the two ends. The length of the CDR3 is 12 residues. Germline loops: CDR1 SQVTM, CDR2 ANQGSEA. The CDR3 region is CSVRNMDTEAFF. DNA of the CDR3: TGCAGCGTCCGTAACATGGACACTGAAGCTTTCTTT.

The rearrangement links TRBV11-3 to TRBJ1-1; tentative D call: TRBD1 (5 bases). Trimming cost V 4 bases and J 1 base, with 13 bases left between them. The germline gives CDR1 SGHNT, CDR2 YENEEA. The CDR3 has 15 residues. The CDR3 DNA is TGTGCCAGCAGCTATAAACAGGCATGGAACACTGAAGCTTTCTTT. Its protein is CASSYKQAWNTEAFF.

J is TRBJ2-1 and V is TRBV4-2, with 9 bases identical to TRBD2. The CDR3 contains 15 residues. J gave up 5 bases and V 4 bases, and 6 bases lay outside the gene matches. The germline V gene has CDR1 LGHNA and CDR2 YNFKEQ. The CDR3, as DNA: TGTGCCAGCAGCCGAGGCGGGGGGGCCAACAATGAGCAGTTCTTC. Its translation: CASSRGGGANNEQFF.

J is TRBJ2-7 and V is TRBV29-1, with TRBD1 identical over 7 bases. V lost 4 bases to trimming and J lost 0 bases; unmatched junction nucleotides: 6. The germline V gene has CDR1 SQVTM and CDR2 ANQGSEA. This CDR3 has 14 residues. The CDR3 DNA reads TGCAGCGTTGCCTACAGGGGCCCCTCCTACGAGCAGTACTTC. Translated: CSVAYRGPSYEQYF.

The gene calls are TRBV9 and TRBJ2-5; D ambiguous. The V end was cut by 0 bases, the J end by 5 bases, with 8 bases between. This CDR3 has 13 amino acids. Germline V gene lookup returns CDR1 SGDLS and CDR2 YYNGEE. CDR3 protein: CASSVGSGETQYF. The CDR3 bases are TGTGCCAGCAGCGTAGGATCCGGGGAGACCCAGTACTTC.

CDR3 region: CASRSFYSSNQPQHF. The CDR3 coding sequence is TGTGCCAGCAGGTCCTTCTACTCCTCCAATCAGCCCCAGCATTTT. The chain combines TRBV27 with TRBJ1-5, with D uncertain. The CDR3 covers 15 residues. V shed 6 bases and J shed 3 bases, with 15 bases lying between them. CDR1 MNHEY and CDR2 SMNVEV come from the germline V gene (reference sequence).

This chain uses TRBV7-9 with TRBJ2-3; 11 bases agree with TRBD2. J gave up 0 bases and V 5 bases, and 10 bases lay outside the gene matches. From germline, CDR1 is SEHNR and CDR2 FQNEAQ (reference sequence). CDR3 length equals 18 residues. CDR3 bases: TGTGCCAGCAGCCCGGGGACTAGCGGTGACACTAGCACAGATACGCAGTATTTT. Amino acid sequence: CASSPGTSGDTSTDTQYF.

This sequence joins TRBV19 and TRBJ2-4; D is possibly TRBD1 (5 bases). V was trimmed by 0 bases and J by 5 bases, leaving 5 bases between them. The CDR3 spans 13 residues. Germline V lookup: CDR1 LNHDA, CDR2 SQIVND (reference sequence). In DNA form, the CDR3 reads TGTGCCAGTAGTATAGAGACAGAAAACATTCAGTACTTC. Amino acid sequence: CASSIETENIQYF.

The chain links TRBV18 to TRBJ2-7; 7 nucleotides agree with TRBD2. The CDR3 runs 14 residues. CDR1 is KGHSH and CDR2 is LQKENI in the germline V gene. Germline trimming cut 3 bases from V and 3 bases from J; bases unmatched to any gene: 5. The CDR3 here is CASSPPSSGYEQYF. Written as DNA, the CDR3 is TGTGCCAGCTCACCCCCTTCTAGCGGCTACGAGCAGTACTTC.

The V and J genes are TRBV6-1 and TRBJ2-3; D ambiguous. V was trimmed by 1 base and J by 2 bases, leaving 16 bases between them. This CDR3 region has 17 residues. Germline lookup yields CDR1 MNHNS and CDR2 SASEGT. CDR3 nucleotide sequence: TGTGCCAGCAGTGAAGTTAACAGAATATCATCCACAGATACGCAGTATTTT. Its protein is CASSEVNRISSTDTQYF.

V and J are TRBV27 and TRBJ2-1; TRBD1 matches at 10 bases. Germline assignment: CDR1 MNHEY and CDR2 SMNVEV (reference sequence). The CDR3 consists of 14 residues. The V and J ends lost 3 bases and 10 bases, in that order; junction bases with no gene match: 6. The CDR3 bases are TGTGCCAGCAGTTTCGGGGACAGGGGAAGGGAGCAGTTCTTC. Its protein is CASSFGDRGREQFF.